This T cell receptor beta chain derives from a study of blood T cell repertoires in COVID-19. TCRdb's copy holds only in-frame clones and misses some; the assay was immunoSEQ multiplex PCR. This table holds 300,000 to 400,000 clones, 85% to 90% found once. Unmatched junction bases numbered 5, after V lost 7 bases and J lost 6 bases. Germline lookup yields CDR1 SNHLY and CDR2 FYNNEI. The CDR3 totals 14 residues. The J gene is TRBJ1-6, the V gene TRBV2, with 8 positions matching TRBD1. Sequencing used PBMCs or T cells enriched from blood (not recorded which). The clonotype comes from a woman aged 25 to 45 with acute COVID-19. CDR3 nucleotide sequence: TGTGCCAGCACTTGGACAGGGCCTAATTCACCCCTCCACTTT. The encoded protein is CASTWTGPNSPLHF.